What follows is one T cell receptor beta chain and its context. This clone showed up just once. What antigen it recognizes has not been identified. Qualities for individual bases were not recorded, and no much larger clone is one base off. The sample is drawn from a study of vaccination effects on CD4 cells after COVID-19 (dated by TCRdb to the early 2020s). In terms of the full investigation: Participants received two doses of either the BNT162b2 or the mRNA-1273 mRNA SARS-CoV-2 vaccine. Cultures from other donors in the study were sequenced using the Oncomine TCR Beta short-read assay on an Illumina iSeq 100. The full study included roughly 11 COVID-19 convalescent patients and several SARS-CoV-2-naive healthy vaccine recipients. In both COVID-19 convalescent patients and infection-naive vaccine recipients, the study compared SARS-CoV-2 spike-specific CD4+ TCR repertoires from before mRNA vaccination with those from after it.

In the ViraFEST assay, PBMC were stimulated with viral peptide pools, and TCR sequencing was then used to find antigen-specific CD4+ T cell clonotypes based on their expansion. After more than nine days of culture, CD4+ T cells were isolated with the EasySep CD4+ T cell isolation kit. None of the healthy vaccine recipients had a prior SARS-CoV-2 infection, which was confirmed by nucleocapsid antibody tests that came back negative both before and after vaccination. Each well held around 1.9 million PBMC cultured in IMDM containing roughly 5% human AB serum, 8 to 10 IU/ml IL-2 and gentamicin, along with around 11 ug/ml peptides. On days 3 and 7, half of the culture medium was replaced with fresh IL-2-containing medium. Each peptide stimulation condition was cultured in triplicate wells unless otherwise noted. Using Ficoll-Paque Plus gradient centrifugation, PBMC were separated from whole blood and then either used fresh or cryopreserved at -140C. The overlapping peptide pools covered the spike proteins of SARS-CoV-2 and of the common cold coronaviruses HCoV-NL63, HCoV-OC43 and HCoV-229E. The QIAamp micro DNA kit was used to extract genomic DNA from the cultured CD4+ T cells.

Libraries were prepared through the immunoSEQ multiplex PCR assay. DNA from the cultured and isolated CD4+ T cells underwent TCR beta CDR3 sequencing. Under the source paper's analysis protocol: Non-productive TCR sequences were discarded, and reads were trimmed to the CDR3 region, with only CDR3s of 7 or more amino acids retained. Antigen-specific clonotypes were identified with the MANAFEST web app by comparing expansion in peptide wells against reference cultures. To count as positive, a clone had to show expansion at FDR<0.05 compared with the reference and with all other wells, an odds ratio above 5, and a frequency above 0.1% in two replicate wells. Clonotypes significantly expanded in SARS-CoV-2 spike wells and in at least one common cold coronavirus spike condition were defined as cross-reactive. CDR3 similarity was assessed by Levenshtein distance using the stringdist R package, and unrooted trees were constructed with ape in R 3.6.1. Held by TCRdb, this immuneACCESS table contains in-frame sequences only and omits some clones. Under half of the omission traces to an unresolved V gene where checked; the cause of the rest is unknown. Clonal size and the V and J genes are those of that table, whereas D and trimming came from the DNA. The sample data list roughly 41,000 clones, and about 60% of these were observed just once. The top ten hold just under 15% of the sample.

The research as a whole found: The study was limited by a small number of convalescent patients, and early post-infection timepoints were lacking. At late post-vaccination timepoints, both infection-induced and vaccine-induced clones showed marked clonal contraction, consistent with waning T cell responses. Among healthy vaccine recipients, nearly all vaccine-induced clones were SARS-CoV-2 mono-reactive, and just 1 of 255 was cross-reactive with common cold coronaviruses.

Spanning cysteine to phenylalanine, the CDR3 consists of 18 amino acids. Of the read, only the CDR3 DNA is kept; its 54 bases are in frame from base 1. From the germline V gene, CDR1 is SGHNT and CDR2 is YENEEA. V lost 1 base and J lost 4 bases, and the count of bases not matched to a germline gene is 12. The sequence was collected from a human donor who received a COVID-19 vaccine. This specimen consisted of CD4+ T cells from PBMCs cultured with HCoV-OC43 spike peptides, obtained before COVID-19 vaccination. Interpreted using the paper, the cell subset or site label stands for: HCoV-OC43 spike overlapping peptide pool stimulation. This chain is built from TRBV11-3 and TRBJ2-2; TRBD1 fits 7 bases in the junction. The DNA sequence reads TGTGCCAGCAGCTTAGGTGGGGTCGGGACAGAGGCCACCGGGGAGCTGTTTTTT. It translates to CASSLGGVGTEATGELFF.